This passage covers 25 T cell receptor beta chains from one sample sequenced in a study of blood T cell repertoires in COVID-19. The table came from immunoSEQ multiplex PCR; TCRdb's copy has only in-frame clones and leaves some out. The data show more than 150,000 clones, 90% to 95% seen once. Sequencing was performed on peripheral blood. These receptor sequences come from a man in his fifties with acute or convalescent COVID-19.

There are a few counts of this clone. This chain uses TRBV27 with TRBJ1-1; the match to TRBD1 covers 9 bases. Trimming removed 3 bases from V and 1 base from J; junction bases left unmatched: 6. This CDR3 contains 16 residues. Per the germline V gene, CDR1 is MNHEY and CDR2 is SMNVEV (reference sequence). The CDR3 sequence is CASSFNRGLRNTEAFF. The CDR3 DNA reads as TGTGCCAGCAGTTTCAACAGGGGGCTAAGGAACACTGAAGCTTTCTTT.

This clone was seen a few times. The V and J genes are TRBV11-1 and TRBJ1-1; no firm D call. The germline CDR1 and CDR2 sequences are SGHAT and FQDESV (reference sequence). The CDR3 spans 13 residues. Trimming left V 5 bases short and J 0 bases short, with 7 bases between. The CDR3 DNA sequence: TGTGCCAGCAGCCGCGAGTTGAACACTGAAGCTTTCTTT. Encoded protein: CASSRELNTEAFF. Together with reference TRBV11-1 and TRBJ1-1, the CDR3 gives the full variable domain: EAEVAQSPRYKITEKSQAVAFWCDPISGHATLYWYRQILGQGPELLVQFQDESVVDDSQLPKDRFSAERLKGVDSTLKIQPAELGDSAMYLCASSRELNTEAFFGQGTRLTVV.

The chain carries TRBV5-1 and TRBJ2-5; no clear D gene. Trimming left V 3 bases short and J 5 bases short, with 5 bases between. The CDR3 sequence is 11 residues long. Germline V lookup: CDR1 SGHRS, CDR2 YFSETQ. As DNA, the CDR3 is TGCGCCAGCAGCTGGGCGGAGACCCAGTACTTC. Amino acids: CASSWAETQYF.

This rearrangement joins TRBV7-9 to TRBJ2-1; D might be TRBD1 (7 bases). The CDR3 runs 17 residues. Trimming pared 4 bases from V and 2 bases from J, leaving 18 bases between. The germline gives CDR1 SEHNR, CDR2 FQNEAQ (reference sequence). CDR3 DNA: TGTGCCAGCAGCTCCCGGAGGGACAGTCAGACCTACAATGAGCAGTTCTTC. It is translated as CASSSRRDSQTYNEQFF.

The J gene is TRBJ2-2, the V gene TRBV3-1 (or the pseudogene TRBV3-2); the D is unclear. CDR3 length: 14 residues. The V end lost 1 base, the J end lost 4 bases, and 7 bases lay between the germline ends. Germline V gene data show CDR1 as LGHDT and CDR2 as YNNKEL (reference sequence). The CDR3 DNA reads as TGTGCCAGCAGCCAAGTACGAGCCACCGGGGAGCTGTTTTTT. This codes for CASSQVRATGELFF.

This chain uses TRBV7-9 with TRBJ1-1; the match to TRBD1 covers 7 bases. V lost 5 bases to trimming and J lost 1 base; unmatched junction nucleotides: 4. CDR3 length: 14 amino acids. The germline V gene has CDR1 SEHNR and CDR2 FQNEAQ (reference sequence). CDR3 loop: CASSQQGRNTEAFF. The CDR3 region has the DNA TGTGCCAGCAGCCAACAGGGGCGGAACACTGAAGCTTTCTTT.

The genes are TRBV7-2 and TRBJ2-3, with a tentative D call TRBD1 (5 bases). In germline, CDR1 is SGHTA, CDR2 FQGNSA. Trimming shortened V by 5 bases and J by 1 base, and 7 bases separated the two germline ends. There are 13 residues in the CDR3. The CDR3 nucleotides read TGTGCCAGCAGCCCCAGGGGCACAGATACGCAGTATTTT. It codes for CASSPRGTDTQYF.

The chain couples TRBV19 to TRBJ1-5; 7 bases are a match to TRBD1. Germline V gene lookup returns CDR1 LNHDA and CDR2 SQIVND (reference sequence). This CDR3 contains 17 residues. The J segment lost 0 bases and the V segment lost 7 bases, leaving 12 bases of the junction unmatched. The CDR3 nucleotides are TGTGCCAGTAATGCCCGACAGGGTATTAATAGCAATCAGCCCCAGCATTTT. Protein product: CASNARQGINSNQPQHF. The whole variable domain, filled in from reference TRBV19 and TRBJ1-5, reads DGGITQSPKYLFRKEGQNVTLSCEQNLNHDAMYWYRQDPGQGLRLIYYSQIVNDFQKGDIAEGYSVSREKKESFPLTVTSAQKNPTAFYLCASNARQGINSNQPQHFGDGTRLSIL.

J is TRBJ2-7 and V is TRBV2, with D perhaps matching TRBD1 (6 bases). Germline V gene data show CDR1 as SNHLY and CDR2 as FYNNEI. V was pared by 7 bases and J by 7 bases, with 20 bases between. This CDR3 has 14 residues. The CDR3 DNA is TGTGCCAGCACCGAAAGGGCTCCTCAGGGGGAGCAGTACTTC. Encoded protein: CASTERAPQGEQYF.

V usage is TRBV9 and J usage is TRBJ2-3, with 13 positions matching TRBD2. The CDR3 contains 15 residues. Germline V gene sequence: CDR1 SGDLS, CDR2 YYNGEE. Trimming removed 8 bases from V and 5 bases from J; junction bases left unmatched: 8. In DNA, the CDR3 is TGTGCCAGTACCAGACTAGCGGGAGGAGAAGATACGCAGTATTTT. Residues: CASTRLAGGEDTQYF.

V and J are TRBV19 and TRBJ1-2, with D possibly TRBD1 on 6 matching bases. V was pared by 7 bases and J by 6 bases, with 18 bases between. This CDR3 spans 14 amino acids. Germline values: CDR1 LNHDA, CDR2 SQIVND (reference sequence). The CDR3 reads CASITRGGMHGYTF. DNA for the CDR3: TGTGCCAGTATCACCAGGGGAGGGATGCATGGCTACACCTTC. Combining the CDR3 with reference TRBV19 and TRBJ1-2 gives the whole variable domain DGGITQSPKYLFRKEGQNVTLSCEQNLNHDAMYWYRQDPGQGLRLIYYSQIVNDFQKGDIAEGYSVSREKKESFPLTVTSAQKNPTAFYLCASITRGGMHGYTFGSGTRLTVV.

This chain joins TRBV30 and TRBJ1-6; D gene ambiguous. V lost 0 bases and J 0 bases, leaving 9 bases between the germline ends. The CDR3 has 16 residues. Germline V gene lookup returns CDR1 GTSNPN and CDR2 SVGIG (reference sequence). This CDR3 is CAWSVLGSSYNSPLHF. For the CDR3, the DNA is TGTGCCTGGAGTGTCTTGGGGAGCTCCTATAATTCACCCCTCCACTTT.

This chain links TRBV24-1 with TRBJ1-1, with TRBD1 matching 7 bases. From germline, CDR1 is KGHDR and CDR2 SFDVKD. The CDR3 is made up of 14 amino acids. J was trimmed by 4 bases and V by 6 bases; bases with no gene match: 7. CDR3 protein: CATSKTGVSTEAFF. Here the CDR3 DNA reads TGTGCCACCAGTAAAACAGGGGTCTCCACTGAAGCTTTCTTT.

This clone was found many times. This rearrangement joins TRBV5-6 to TRBJ2-7, with a weak D call TRBD1 (6 bases). This CDR3 spans 13 amino acids. Germline CDR1 reads SGHDT; CDR2 reads YYEEEE. Trimming removed 1 base at V and 3 bases at J, with 8 bases between. The CDR3 reads CASSLRTVYEQYV. The CDR3 bases are TGTGCCAGCAGCTTGAGGACAGTCTACGAGCAGTACGTC.

The rearrangement joins TRBV3-1 (or the pseudogene TRBV3-2) to TRBJ2-2; unclear D gene. V shed 2 bases and J shed 4 bases, with 8 bases lying between them. Per germline, CDR1 LGHDT and CDR2 YNNKEL (reference sequence). The CDR3 length is 14 residues. CDR3 nucleotides: TGTGCCAGCAGCCAACTCGGTTTCACCGGGGAGCTGTTTTTT. Protein sequence: CASSQLGFTGELFF.

For the CDR3, the DNA is TGTGCCAGCAGTAAGGAGGGGACAGGGAAGGAGTATGGCTACACCTTC. The encoded protein is CASSKEGTGKEYGYTF. The chain couples TRBV7-9 to TRBJ1-2; 9 nucleotides match TRBD1. The junction had 13 bases not matched to a gene; V was cut back by 6 bases and J by 5 bases. Germline values: CDR1 SEHNR, CDR2 FQNEAQ (reference sequence). The CDR3 contains 16 residues. The full variable domain, its missing parts supplied by reference TRBV7-9 and TRBJ1-2, is DTGVSQNPRHKITKRGQNVTFRCDPISEHNRLYWYRQTLGQGPEFLTYFQNEAQLEKSRLLSDRFSAERPKGSFSTLEIQRTEQGDSAMYLCASSKEGTGKEYGYTFGSGTRLTVV.

The chain carries TRBV9 and TRBJ2-1; 10 positions agree with TRBD2. CDR1 is SGDLS and CDR2 is YYNGEE in the germline V gene. The CDR3 extends over 17 amino acids. V was clipped by 0 bases and J by 8 bases; unmatched bases: 11. CDR3 in amino acids: CASSVVPLAGAGDEQFF. CDR3 bases: TGTGCCAGCAGCGTAGTGCCCCTAGCGGGAGCTGGGGATGAGCAGTTCTTC.

The V and J genes are TRBV7-6 and TRBJ1-5; D gene uncertain. Germline assignment: CDR1 SGHVS and CDR2 FNYEAQ. This CDR3 comprises 14 residues. V was shortened by 5 bases and J by 3 bases, with 11 bases between the two germline ends. CDR3 loop: CASSRAGNNQPQHF. The CDR3 coding sequence is TGTGCCAGCAGCAGGGCCGGGAACAATCAGCCCCAGCATTTT. Full variable domain (outside the CDR3, taken from reference TRBV7-6 and TRBJ1-5): GAGVSQSPRYKVTKRGQDVALRCDPISGHVSLYWYRQALGQGPEFLTYFNYEAQQDKSGLPNDRFSAERPEGSISTLTIQRTEQRDSAMYRCASSRAGNNQPQHFGDGTRLSIL.

The chain employs TRBV5-6 and TRBJ2-3; 12 nucleotides match TRBD2. Germline CDR1 reads SGHDT; CDR2 reads YYEEEE. The CDR3 spans 15 residues. Unmatched junction bases numbered 3, after V lost 5 bases and J lost 2 bases. The CDR3 nucleotides are TGTGCCAGCAGAAGGACTAGCGGGGCCACAGATACGCAGTATTTT. Translating gives CASRRTSGATDTQYF.

This sequence joins TRBV5-6 and TRBJ2-5; 7 positions agree with TRBD2. There are 16 residues in the CDR3. V lost 3 bases to trimming and J lost 3 bases; unmatched junction nucleotides: 11. The germline V gene has CDR1 SGHDT and CDR2 YYEEEE. DNA for the CDR3: TGTGCCAGCAGCTCGCCTGGGGGGGTATTAGAAGAGACCCAGTACTTC. Protein sequence: CASSSPGGVLEETQYF.

This chain connects TRBV28 to TRBJ1-1, with a possible D match to TRBD1 (6 bases). Deletions cut 10 bases from V and 4 bases from J, with 16 bases between. The germline gives CDR1 MDHEN, CDR2 SYDVKM. The CDR3 has 13 residues. The DNA of the CDR3 is TGTGCCACTCACAGGGACCGGGGCACTGAAGCTTTCTTT. It encodes CATHRDRGTEAFF.

This chain connects TRBV7-8 to TRBJ2-7; 9 bases align to TRBD1. This CDR3 contains 14 residues. The V and J ends lost 5 bases and 5 bases, in that order; junction bases with no gene match: 7. In germline, CDR1 is SGHVS, CDR2 FQNEAQ. This CDR3 reads CASSAYRQGDEQYF. In DNA, the CDR3 is TGTGCCAGCAGCGCCTATAGACAGGGGGACGAGCAGTACTTC.

This clone was recorded a few times. The rearrangement uses TRBV6-2 or TRBV6-3 and TRBJ2-2, with D maybe TRBD1 (6 bases). Trimming cost V 5 bases and J 3 bases, with 25 bases left between them. Germline CDR1 MNHEY, CDR2 SVGEGT. The CDR3 is 19 amino acids. CDR3: CASSTTNVVRGRDTGELFF. The DNA for the CDR3 is TGTGCCAGCAGTACAACCAATGTCGTGAGGGGGAGAGACACCGGGGAGCTGTTTTTT.

V is TRBV5-6 and J is TRBJ2-4; the D gene is possibly TRBD1 (5 bases). The V gene lost 4 bases and the J gene lost 6 bases, with 11 bases spanning the gap. The germline V gene encodes CDR1 SGHDT and CDR2 YYEEEE. The length of the CDR3 is 13 residues. CDR3 region: CASSGHQGNIQYF. The CDR3 nucleotides are TGTGCCAGCAGCGGACATCAGGGAAACATTCAGTACTTC. Complete variable domain (other parts from reference TRBV5-6 and TRBJ2-4): DAGVTQSPTHLIKTRGQQVTLRCSPKSGHDTVSWYQQALGQGPQFIFQYYEEEERQRGNFPDRFSGHQFPNYSSELNVNALLLGDSALYLCASSGHQGNIQYFGAGTRLSVL.

The genes are TRBV7-2 and TRBJ2-2; the match to TRBD1 covers 10 bases. V shed 5 bases, J shed 6 bases, and the junction held 6 bases outside the gene matches. The CDR3 is made up of 15 amino acids. The germline CDR1 and CDR2 sequences are SGHTA and FQGNSA. As DNA, the CDR3 is TGTGCCAGCAGCCCAAAGACAGGGGGCTCCGGGGAGCTGTTTTTT. Its protein product is CASSPKTGGSGELFF.